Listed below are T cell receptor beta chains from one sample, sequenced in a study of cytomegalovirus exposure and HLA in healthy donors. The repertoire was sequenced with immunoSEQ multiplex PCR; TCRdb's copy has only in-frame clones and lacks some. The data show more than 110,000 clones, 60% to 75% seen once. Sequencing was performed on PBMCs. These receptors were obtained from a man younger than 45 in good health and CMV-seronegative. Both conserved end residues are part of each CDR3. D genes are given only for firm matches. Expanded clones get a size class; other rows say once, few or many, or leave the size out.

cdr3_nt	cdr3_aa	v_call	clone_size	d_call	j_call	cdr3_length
TGCGCCAGCCGGGGACAGACCTACGAGCAGTACTTC	CASRGQTYEQYF	TRBV4-1	NA	TRBD1	TRBJ2-7	12
TGCGCCAGCAGTTATACGGGACAGATGAACACTGAAGCTTTCTTT	CASSYTGQMNTEAFF	TRBV5-1	NA	TRBD1	TRBJ1-1	15
TGCAGTGCCCGTCGTTCAGATACGCAGTATTTT	CSARRSDTQYF	TRBV20-1	NA	NA	TRBJ2-3	11
TGTGCCAGCAGTTTAGAGGGACAGCCCTTGGGTGGCTACACCTTC	CASSLEGQPLGGYTF	TRBV27	NA	TRBD1	TRBJ1-2	15
TGTGCCAGCAGAAAAAACAGGGGAAAGGGACCTAACTATGGCTACACCTTC	CASRKNRGKGPNYGYTF	TRBV27	NA	TRBD1	TRBJ1-2	17
TGTGCCAGCAGCCAAGCCGGGAGGGCGGCTGAAGCTTTCTTT	CASSQAGRAAEAFF	TRBV4-2	NA	NA	TRBJ1-1	14
TGTGCCAGCAGCTTAGACCCTGGGGGGAGCCCTGAAGCTTTCTTT	CASSLDPGGSPEAFF	TRBV11-2	NA	NA	TRBJ1-1	15
TGTGCCAGTAGTCCCCCTAGTCTCACGGAAGCTTTCTTT	CASSPPSLTEAFF	TRBV19	once	NA	TRBJ1-1	13
TGTGCCAGCAGTACCGGGGTCTACGAGCAGTACTTC	CASSTGVYEQYF	TRBV2	NA	NA	TRBJ2-7	12
TGTGCCAGCAGCTTGGGAGTCCAGGGAGAGACCCAGTACTTC	CASSLGVQGETQYF	TRBV5-4	NA	NA	TRBJ2-5	14
TGTGCCAGCAGCTTAGATTTATGGACTATTCAGTACTTC	CASSLDLWTIQYF	TRBV11-2	NA	NA	TRBJ2-4	13